A selection of T cell receptor beta chains follows, all from one sample in a study of OX40 agonist ivuxolimab in advanced cancers. Sequencing was performed with immunoSEQ multiplex PCR; in TCRdb, only in-frame clones are kept and a portion is missing. The sample contains over 65,000 clones, 80% to 85% of which appear only once. The specimen was CD4+ or CD8+ T cells sorted from blood, collected in a trial of the OX40 agonist ivuxolimab. Receptors were obtained from an adult with an advanced solid tumor such as melanoma, head and neck, liver or kidney cancer. Each CDR3 is given with its conserved first and last residue. D genes are given only for firm matches. The size of a clone is reported for some rows only, either as once, few or many, or as a class for expanded clones.

>-|TRBJ2-1|TRBV25-1|TRBD1
CASTQTGLEYEQFF
TGTGCCAGCACCCAGACAGGGCTGGAGTATGAGCAGTTCTTC
>-|TRBJ1-1|TRBV10-3|-
CAISDGSRSTEAFF
TGTGCCATCAGCGATGGAAGTCGCAGCACTGAAGCTTTCTTT
>once|TRBJ2-5|TRBV7-2|TRBD2
CASSLGSGGAAETQYF
TGTGCCAGCAGCTTAGGCAGCGGGGGGGCCGCAGAGACCCAGTACTTC
>once|TRBJ2-1|TRBV5-1|-
CASSPGTRNNEQFF
TGCGCCAGCAGCCCCGGGACTCGCAACAATGAGCAGTTCTTC
>few|TRBJ2-1|TRBV7-3|-
CASSPGGGYNEQFF
TGTGCCAGCAGCCCGGGGGGCGGTTACAATGAGCAGTTCTTC
>-|TRBJ2-6|TRBV5-1|-
CASSLPPGRTTSGANVLTF
TGCGCCAGCAGCTTGCCCCCCGGCAGGACGACCTCTGGGGCCAACGTCCTGACTTTC
>-|TRBJ2-3|TRBV7-3|-
CATTSTDTQYF
TGTGCCACCACGAGCACAGATACGCAGTATTTT
>-|TRBJ1-3|TRBV5-1|-
CASSESGGGNTIYF
TGCGCCAGCAGCGAGTCAGGCGGTGGAAACACCATATATTTT
>-|TRBJ2-7|TRBV10-3|-
CAISDRGFPYEQYF
TGTGCCATCAGTGACAGGGGTTTTCCCTACGAGCAGTACTTC
>-|TRBJ2-5|TRBV7-2|-
CASSPTAGETQYF
TGTGCCAGCAGCCCCACGGCGGGAGAGACCCAGTACTTC
>-|TRBJ1-2|TRBV7-2|-
CASSPPGRAYGYTF
TGTGCCAGCAGCCCTCCCGGACGGGCCTATGGCTACACCTTC
>-|TRBJ2-2|TRBV5-6|TRBD1
CASSFLTGGTGELFF
TGTGCCAGCAGCTTCCTGACAGGGGGCACCGGGGAGCTGTTTTTT
>once|TRBJ2-7|TRBV5-1|-
CASSSQGSQIRNEQYF
TGCGCCAGCAGCTCACAGGGCTCACAAATCAGGAACGAGCAGTACTTC
>-|TRBJ2-5|TRBV20-1|-
CSASGSETQYF
TGCAGTGCTAGCGGGAGTGAGACCCAGTACTTC
>-|TRBJ1-5|TRBV7-2|-
CASSAIGVSNQPQHF
TGTGCCAGCAGCGCCATAGGGGTTAGCAATCAGCCCCAGCATTTT
>-|TRBJ1-3|TRBV30|-
CAWDQTSGNTIYF
TGTGCCTGGGACCAGACGTCTGGAAACACCATATATTTT
>-|TRBJ1-2|TRBV9|TRBD1
CASSVGQGVGYTF
TGTGCCAGCAGCGTGGGACAGGGGGTCGGCTACACCTTC
>-|TRBJ2-5|TRBV6-1|-
CASSYRGTQYF
TGTGCCAGCAGTTACCGAGGGACCCAGTACTTC
>-|TRBJ2-1|TRBV5-6|TRBD2
CASRSSGTNEQFF
TGTGCCAGCAGATCCAGCGGGACGAATGAGCAGTTCTTC
>-|TRBJ1-6|TRBV7-2|-
CASSLGRDSPLHF
TGTGCCAGCAGCTTAGGAAGGGATTCACCCCTCCACTTT
>-|TRBJ1-5|TRBV27|-
CASQRAGQYNQPQHF
TGTGCCAGCCAAAGGGCTGGACAGTACAATCAGCCCCAGCATTTT
>-|TRBJ1-1|TRBV6-1|TRBD1
CASGRDSLAEAFF
TGTGCCAGTGGGAGGGACAGCCTCGCTGAAGCTTTCTTT
>-|TRBJ2-4|TRBV6-6|-
CASSSEGDIQYF
TGTGCCAGCAGCTCCGAGGGGGACATTCAGTACTTC
>-|TRBJ1-1|TRBV6-1|-
CASRLGTYNTEAFF
TGTGCCAGCAGACTTGGGACCTATAACACTGAAGCTTTCTTT
>-|TRBJ1-2|TRBV2|-
CASSEASGLYGYTF
TGTGCCAGCAGTGAAGCAAGCGGGCTCTATGGCTACACCTTC
>once|TRBJ1-4|TRBV7-2|-
CASSLRLRTDFNEKLFF
TGTGCCAGCAGCTTACGCCTCAGGACAGACTTTAATGAAAAACTGTTTTTT
>-|TRBJ2-5|TRBV5-1|TRBD1
CASSLGGTGLKETQYF
TGCGCCAGCAGCTTGGGAGGGACAGGCCTAAAAGAGACCCAGTACTTC
>-|TRBJ2-4|TRBV19|TRBD2
CASSSQATSGSILAKNIQYF
TGTGCCAGTAGTAGCCAAGCGACTAGCGGGAGTATTCTAGCCAAAAACATTCAGTACTTC
>-|TRBJ1-4|TRBV27|-
CASSFEGVFGEKLFF
TGTGCCAGCAGTTTTGAGGGGGTTTTCGGAGAAAAACTGTTTTTT
>-|TRBJ2-1|TRBV2|TRBD2
CASATSRDNEQFF
TGTGCCAGTGCGACTAGCCGGGACAATGAGCAGTTCTTC
>-|TRBJ2-5|TRBV11-2|-
CASSLVARVMQETQYF
TGTGCCAGCAGCTTAGTCGCCAGGGTGATGCAAGAGACCCAGTACTTC
>-|TRBJ1-1|TRBV10-3|-
CAIRVTVETEAFF
TGTGCCATCCGGGTGACGGTCGAGACTGAAGCTTTCTTT
>once|TRBJ1-3|TRBV9|-
CASSASGGGNTIYF
TGTGCCAGCAGCGCTAGTGGGGGTGGAAACACCATATATTTT
>few|TRBJ2-6|TRBV18|-
CASSPTGGANVLTF
TGTGCCAGCTCACCAACAGGCGGGGCCAACGTCCTGACTTTC
>-|TRBJ1-2|TRBV5-1|-
CASSPSPGYGYTF
TGCGCCAGCAGCCCGTCCCCTGGCTATGGCTACACCTTC
>once|TRBJ1-6|TRBV18|-
CASSPQEGVGSPLHF
TGTGCCAGCTCACCACAAGAGGGAGTAGGCTCACCCCTCCACTTT
>-|TRBJ2-3|TRBV5-1|TRBD2
CASSLGGAGRSDTQYF
TGCGCCAGCAGCTTGGGTGGAGCGGGGCGATCAGATACGCAGTATTTT
>-|TRBJ1-2|TRBV14|-
CASSFDPSYGYTF
TGTGCCAGCAGCTTCGACCCAAGCTATGGCTACACCTTC
>-|TRBJ2-2|TRBV29-1|TRBD2
CSVQAGLAGALNTGELFF
TGCAGCGTCCAAGCGGGACTAGCGGGGGCTTTGAACACCGGGGAGCTGTTTTTT
>-|TRBJ1-6|TRBV7-2|-
CASSPRGPENNSPLHF
TGTGCCAGCAGCCCCCGGGGACCCGAAAATAATTCACCCCTCCACTTT
>-|TRBJ1-1|TRBV30|-
CAWNLQGSVKKQNTEAFF
TGTGCCTGGAATCTACAAGGGTCGGTAAAGAAGCAAAACACTGAAGCTTTCTTT
>once|TRBJ2-7|TRBV5-1|-
CASSLVPSASEQYF
TGCGCCAGCAGCTTGGTTCCTAGCGCTAGCGAGCAGTACTTC
>-|TRBJ2-5|TRBV5-1|TRBD1
CASSFRGHETQYF
TGCGCCAGCAGTTTCAGGGGGCACGAGACCCAGTACTTC
>-|TRBJ2-1|TRBV14|-
CASSQLYSSYNEQFF
TGTGCCAGCAGCCAGCTATATAGCTCCTACAATGAGCAGTTCTTC
>-|TRBJ1-3|TRBV7-2|TRBD1
CASSLIPGGALGNTIYF
TGTGCCAGCAGCTTAATCCCAGGGGGCGCATTAGGAAACACCATATATTTT
>-|TRBJ1-2|TRBV6-6|-
CASTPGSNYGYTF
TGTGCCAGCACTCCAGGTTCTAACTATGGCTACACCTTC